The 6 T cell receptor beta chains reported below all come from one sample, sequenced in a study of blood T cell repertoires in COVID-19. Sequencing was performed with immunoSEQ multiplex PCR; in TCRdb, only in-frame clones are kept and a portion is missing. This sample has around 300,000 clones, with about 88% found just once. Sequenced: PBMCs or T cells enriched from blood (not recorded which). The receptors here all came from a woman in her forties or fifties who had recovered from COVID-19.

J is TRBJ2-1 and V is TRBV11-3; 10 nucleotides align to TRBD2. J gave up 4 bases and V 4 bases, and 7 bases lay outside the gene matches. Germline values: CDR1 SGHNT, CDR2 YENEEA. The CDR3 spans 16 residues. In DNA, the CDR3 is TGTGCCAGCAGCTCGATGCTAGCGGGAGCTTACAATGAGCAGTTCTTC. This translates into CASSSMLAGAYNEQFF.

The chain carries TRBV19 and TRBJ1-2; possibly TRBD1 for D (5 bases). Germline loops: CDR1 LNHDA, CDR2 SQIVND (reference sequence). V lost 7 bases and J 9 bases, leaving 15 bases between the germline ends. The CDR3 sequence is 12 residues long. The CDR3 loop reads CASNFRADSYTF. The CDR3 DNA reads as TGTGCCAGTAATTTCAGGGCTGATAGCTACACCTTC.

CDR3 protein: CASSLGDRGLNYGYTF. The CDR3 DNA sequence: TGCGCCAGCAGCTTGGGGGACAGGGGACTTAACTATGGCTACACCTTC. V is TRBV5-1 and J is TRBJ1-2; 10 nucleotides agree with TRBD1. Germline assignment: CDR1 SGHRS and CDR2 YFSETQ. The CDR3 loop spans 16 amino acids. The V segment lost 0 bases and the J segment 1 base; nucleotides outside the gene matches: 3. Using reference TRBV5-1 and TRBJ1-2 for the parts outside the CDR3, the full variable domain is KAGVTQTPRYLIKTRGQQVTLSCSPISGHRSVSWYQQTPGQGLQFLFEYFSETQRNKGNFPGRFSGRQFSNSRSEMNVSTLELGDSALYLCASSLGDRGLNYGYTFGSGTRLTVV.

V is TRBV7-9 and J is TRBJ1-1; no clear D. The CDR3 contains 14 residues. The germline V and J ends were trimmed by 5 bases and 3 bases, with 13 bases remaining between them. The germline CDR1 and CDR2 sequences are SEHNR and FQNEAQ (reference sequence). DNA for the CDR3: TGTGCCAGCAGCCCGGCGGGAGGGCACACTGAAGCTTTCTTT. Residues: CASSPAGGHTEAFF.

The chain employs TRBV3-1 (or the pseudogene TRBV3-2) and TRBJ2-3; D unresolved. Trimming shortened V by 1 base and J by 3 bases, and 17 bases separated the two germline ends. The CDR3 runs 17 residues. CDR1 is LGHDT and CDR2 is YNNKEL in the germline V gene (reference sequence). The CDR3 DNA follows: TGTGCCAGCAGCCAAGGGCGGCGTCTAGGTGGGACAGATACGCAGTATTTT. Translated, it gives CASSQGRRLGGTDTQYF.

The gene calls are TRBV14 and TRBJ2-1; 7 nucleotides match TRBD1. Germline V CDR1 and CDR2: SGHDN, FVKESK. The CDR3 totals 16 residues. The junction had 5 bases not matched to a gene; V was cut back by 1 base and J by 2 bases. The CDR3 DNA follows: TGTGCCAGCAGCCAAGTTAGGCAGGGGGCCTACAATGAGCAGTTCTTC. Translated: CASSQVRQGAYNEQFF.